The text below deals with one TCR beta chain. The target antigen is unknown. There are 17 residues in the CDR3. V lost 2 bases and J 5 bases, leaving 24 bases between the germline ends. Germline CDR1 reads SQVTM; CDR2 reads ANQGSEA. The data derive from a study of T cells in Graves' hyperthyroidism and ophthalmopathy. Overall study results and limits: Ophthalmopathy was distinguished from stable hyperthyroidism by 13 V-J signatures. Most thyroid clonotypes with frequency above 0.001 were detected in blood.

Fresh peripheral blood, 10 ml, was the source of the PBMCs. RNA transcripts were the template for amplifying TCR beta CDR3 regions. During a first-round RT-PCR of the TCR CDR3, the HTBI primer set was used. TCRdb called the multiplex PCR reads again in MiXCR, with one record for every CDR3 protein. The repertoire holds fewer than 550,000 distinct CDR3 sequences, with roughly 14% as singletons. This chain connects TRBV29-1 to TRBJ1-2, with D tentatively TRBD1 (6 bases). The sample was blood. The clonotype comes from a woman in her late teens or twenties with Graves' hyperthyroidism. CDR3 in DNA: TGCAGCGTTGAATCCCCACAGGGCGCGCTACCTAGGTATGGCTACACCTTC. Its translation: CSVESPQGALPRYGYTF.